A single sample is the source of the 8 T cell receptor beta chains below, sequenced in a study of post-analysis software for immune sequencing data. The antigens these receptors bind are not known. Unique molecular identifiers were built into the TCR beta cDNA libraries. TCRdb passed the PCR reads through MiXCR, listing each CDR3 protein once. Of about 770,000 distinct CDR3 sequences listed, around 45% were seen once; the top ten hold around 4.7%. Study results and caveats: TRBV segments more frequent in patients than in controls numbered roughly 5 and included TRBV5-6, TRBV5-1 and TRBV20-1.

Sequencing was performed on blood. All receptors derive from a girl under 18 with multiple sclerosis.

This chain uses TRBV28 with TRBJ2-7, with 9 bases fitting TRBD2. This CDR3 is built from 16 residues. Germline CDR1 and CDR2: MDHEN and SYDVKM. V lost 1 base and J lost 3; bases outside the gene matches: 7. This chain's CDR3 is CASSLSPEREDYEQYF. The CDR3, as DNA: TGTGCCAGCAGTTTATCCCCAGAGCGGGAGGACTACGAGCAGTACTTC.

J is TRBJ2-7 and V is TRBV5-1, with D possibly TRBD1 on 6 matching bases. Germline V gene data show CDR1 as SGHRS and CDR2 as YFSETQ. Trimming removed 0 bases at V and 2 bases at J, with 9 bases between. The CDR3 is 14 amino acids. In DNA form, the CDR3 reads TGCGCCAGCAGCTTGGGACAGGTCGCCTACGAGCAGTACTTC. It encodes CASSLGQVAYEQYF.

This clonotype has just a few counts. The gene calls are TRBV20-1 and TRBJ2-5, with D perhaps TRBD1 or TRBD2 (6 bases each). CDR3 length: 14 amino acids. Per germline, CDR1 DFQATT and CDR2 SNEGSKA (reference sequence). Between the trimmed V and J ends, which lost 0 bases and 4 bases, there was a span of 12 bases. The chain's CDR3 is CSAREGGGGETQYF. The CDR3 nucleotides read TGCAGTGCTAGAGAAGGGGGAGGAGGAGAGACCCAGTACTTC.

This clonotype was counted a few times. The chain joins TRBV5-1 to TRBJ2-5, with D possibly matching TRBD1 (5 bases). V was pared by 0 bases and J by 5 bases, with 11 bases between. The CDR3 is made up of 14 amino acids. Germline V gene lookup returns CDR1 SGHRS and CDR2 YFSETQ. CDR3 amino acids: CASSLAQGRETQYF. CDR3 DNA sequence: TGCGCCAGCAGCTTGGCGCAGGGAAGGGAGACCCAGTACTTC. Variable domain in full (rest from reference TRBV5-1 and TRBJ2-5): KAGVTQTPRYLIKTRGQQVTLSCSPISGHRSVSWYQQTPGQGLQFLFEYFSETQRNKGNFPGRFSGRQFSNSRSEMNVSTLELGDSALYLCASSLAQGRETQYFGPGTRLLVL.

V usage is TRBV6-5 and J usage is TRBJ2-1, with D perhaps matching TRBD2 (5 bases). The CDR3 covers 16 residues. Germline CDR1 and CDR2: MNHEY and SVGAGI. V was shortened by 2 bases and J by 0 bases, with 11 bases between the two germline ends. The CDR3 nucleotides are TGTGCCAGCAGTTACAATGCGGCGGGCTCCTACAATGAGCAGTTCTTC. Its protein product is CASSYNAAGSYNEQFF.

This clonotype came up a few times. V gene TRBV7-9 combines with J gene TRBJ1-2, with D tentatively TRBD1 (6 bases). This CDR3 spans 15 amino acids. V lost 5 bases and J lost 2, with 15 bases in between. Germline values: CDR1 SEHNR, CDR2 FQNEAQ (reference sequence). In DNA, the CDR3 is TGTGCCAGCAGCCTATCTCGAGGACAGAACTATGGCTACACCTTC. Translation gives CASSLSRGQNYGYTF.

This clonotype turned up a few times. The V gene is TRBV24-1, the J gene TRBJ2-1, with 14 bases aligning to TRBD2. The V and J ends lost 1 base and 6 bases, in that order; junction bases with no gene match: 10. Germline CDR1 reads KGHDR; CDR2 reads SFDVKD. This CDR3 has 19 residues. The CDR3 loop reads CATSDLVPGTSGRANEQFF. Written as DNA, the CDR3 is TGTGCCACCAGTGATTTAGTCCCCGGGACTAGCGGGAGAGCCAATGAGCAGTTCTTC.

This clonotype was found once. J is TRBJ1-2 and V is TRBV7-2; 7 nucleotides agree with TRBD1. Germline-derived CDR1 and CDR2 are SGHTA and FQGNSA. This CDR3 contains 15 residues. V shed 4 bases, J shed 1 base, and the junction held 6 bases outside the gene matches. This CDR3 reads CASSYLTGHNYGYTF. Here the CDR3 DNA reads TGTGCCAGCAGCTACCTGACAGGGCATAACTATGGCTACACCTTC.